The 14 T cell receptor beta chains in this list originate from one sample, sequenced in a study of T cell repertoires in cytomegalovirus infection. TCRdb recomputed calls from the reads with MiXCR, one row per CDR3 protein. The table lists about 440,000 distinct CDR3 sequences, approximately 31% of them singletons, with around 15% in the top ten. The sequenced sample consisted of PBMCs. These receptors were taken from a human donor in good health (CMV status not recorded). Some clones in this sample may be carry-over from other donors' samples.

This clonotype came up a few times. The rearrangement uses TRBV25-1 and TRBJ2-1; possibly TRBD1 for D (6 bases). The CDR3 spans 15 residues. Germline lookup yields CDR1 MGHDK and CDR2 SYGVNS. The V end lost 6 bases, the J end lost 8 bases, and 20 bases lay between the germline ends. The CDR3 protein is CASSFSGHPRDEQFF. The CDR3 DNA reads TGTGCCAGCAGCTTCTCGGGACACCCAAGGGATGAGCAGTTCTTC.

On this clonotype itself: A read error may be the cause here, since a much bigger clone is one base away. CDR3 bases: TGTTCCAGCAGACAGACCAACCAAGAGACCCAGTACTTC. It is translated as CSSRQTNQETQYF. This chain links TRBV7-3 with TRBJ2-5, with a weak D call TRBD1 (5 bases). There are 13 residues in the CDR3. Germline CDR1 reads SGHTA; CDR2 reads FQGTGA.

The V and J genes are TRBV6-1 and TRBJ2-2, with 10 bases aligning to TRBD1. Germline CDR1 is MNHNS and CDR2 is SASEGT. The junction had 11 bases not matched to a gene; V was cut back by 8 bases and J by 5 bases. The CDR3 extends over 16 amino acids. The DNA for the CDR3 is TGTGCCAGCCCTCGGGGAGGACAGGGGGGAACCGGGGAGCTGTTTTTT. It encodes CASPRGGQGGTGELFF.

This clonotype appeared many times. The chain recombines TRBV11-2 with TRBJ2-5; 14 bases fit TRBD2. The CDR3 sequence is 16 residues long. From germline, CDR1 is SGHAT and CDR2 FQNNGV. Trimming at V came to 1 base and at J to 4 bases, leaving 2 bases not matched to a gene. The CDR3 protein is CASSLVGTSGGETQYF. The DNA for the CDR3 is TGTGCCAGCAGCTTAGTTGGGACTAGCGGGGGAGAGACCCAGTACTTC.

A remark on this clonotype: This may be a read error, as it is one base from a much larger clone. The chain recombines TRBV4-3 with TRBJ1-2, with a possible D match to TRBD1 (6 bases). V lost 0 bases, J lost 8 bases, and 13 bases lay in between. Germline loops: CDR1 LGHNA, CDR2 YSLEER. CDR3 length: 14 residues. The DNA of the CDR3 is TGCGCCAGCAGCCAAGATCAGGGGTTCAGCGGCTACACCTTC. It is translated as CASSQDQGFSGYTF.

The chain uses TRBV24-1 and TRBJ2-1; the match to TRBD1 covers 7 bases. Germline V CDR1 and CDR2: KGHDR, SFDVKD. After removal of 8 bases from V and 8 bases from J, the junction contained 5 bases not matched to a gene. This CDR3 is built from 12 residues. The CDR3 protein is CATTPTGYEQFF. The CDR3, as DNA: TGTGCCACCACTCCGACAGGGTATGAGCAGTTCTTC.

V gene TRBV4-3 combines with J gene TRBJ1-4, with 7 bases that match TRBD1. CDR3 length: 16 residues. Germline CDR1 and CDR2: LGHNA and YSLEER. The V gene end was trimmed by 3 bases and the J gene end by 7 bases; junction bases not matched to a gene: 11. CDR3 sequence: CASSQGVDRVTEKLFF. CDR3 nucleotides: TGCGCCAGCAGCCAGGGCGTCGACAGGGTGACTGAAAAACTGTTTTTT.

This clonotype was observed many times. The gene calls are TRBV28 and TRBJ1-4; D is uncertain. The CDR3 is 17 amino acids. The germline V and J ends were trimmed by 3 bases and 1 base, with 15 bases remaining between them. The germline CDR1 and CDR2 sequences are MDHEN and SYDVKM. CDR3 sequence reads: CASSLGHTALTNEKLFF. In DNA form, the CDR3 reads TGTGCCAGCAGTTTGGGTCATACGGCCCTAACTAATGAAAAACTGTTTTTT.

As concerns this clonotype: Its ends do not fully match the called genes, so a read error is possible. The CDR3 region is CASSLTGSEANVKLFF. The CDR3 bases are TGTGCCAGCAGCCTGACAGGTTCCGAGGCTAATGTAAAACTGTTTTTT. The chain combines TRBV7-6 with TRBJ1-4; tentatively, D is TRBD1 (6 bases). Germline lookup yields CDR1 SGHVS and CDR2 FNYEAQ. The CDR3 is 16 amino acids.

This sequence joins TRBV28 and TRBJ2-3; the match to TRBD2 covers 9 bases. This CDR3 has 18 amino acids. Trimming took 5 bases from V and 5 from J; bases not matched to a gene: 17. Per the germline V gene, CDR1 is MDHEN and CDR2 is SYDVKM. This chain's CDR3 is CASSTGLAISFLGDTQYF. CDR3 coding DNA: TGTGCCAGCAGTACCGGACTAGCGATCTCCTTTCTGGGAGATACGCAGTATTTT.

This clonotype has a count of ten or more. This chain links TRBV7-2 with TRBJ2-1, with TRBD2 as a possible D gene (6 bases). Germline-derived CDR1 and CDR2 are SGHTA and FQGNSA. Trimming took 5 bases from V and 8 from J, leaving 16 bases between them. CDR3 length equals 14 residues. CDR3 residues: CASSPLGRTDEQFF. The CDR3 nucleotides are TGTGCCAGCAGCCCCCTTGGGAGGACGGATGAGCAGTTCTTC.

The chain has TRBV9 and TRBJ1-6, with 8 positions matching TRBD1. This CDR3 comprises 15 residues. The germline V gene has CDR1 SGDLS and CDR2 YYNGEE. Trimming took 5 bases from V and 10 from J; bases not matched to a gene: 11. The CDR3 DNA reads TGTGCCAGCAGTTTTGGGACAGGTCCAGGGTCACCCCTCCACTTT. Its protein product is CASSFGTGPGSPLHF.

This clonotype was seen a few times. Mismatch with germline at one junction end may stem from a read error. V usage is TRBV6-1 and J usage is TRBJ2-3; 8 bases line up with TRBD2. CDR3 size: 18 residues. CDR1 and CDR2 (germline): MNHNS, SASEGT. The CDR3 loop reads CASSPGHSGLASPDTPYF. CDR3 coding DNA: TGTGCCAGCAGTCCAGGACATTCAGGACTAGCATCCCCAGATACGCCGTATTTT.

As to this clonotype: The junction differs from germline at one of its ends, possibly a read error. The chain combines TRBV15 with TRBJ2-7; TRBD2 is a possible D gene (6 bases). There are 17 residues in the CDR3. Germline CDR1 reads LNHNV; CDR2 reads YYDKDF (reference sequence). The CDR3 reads CATSRDFLGRESYEQYF. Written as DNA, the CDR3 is TGTGCCACAAGCAGAGATTTCCTTGGACGGGAGTCCTACGAGCAGTACTTC.